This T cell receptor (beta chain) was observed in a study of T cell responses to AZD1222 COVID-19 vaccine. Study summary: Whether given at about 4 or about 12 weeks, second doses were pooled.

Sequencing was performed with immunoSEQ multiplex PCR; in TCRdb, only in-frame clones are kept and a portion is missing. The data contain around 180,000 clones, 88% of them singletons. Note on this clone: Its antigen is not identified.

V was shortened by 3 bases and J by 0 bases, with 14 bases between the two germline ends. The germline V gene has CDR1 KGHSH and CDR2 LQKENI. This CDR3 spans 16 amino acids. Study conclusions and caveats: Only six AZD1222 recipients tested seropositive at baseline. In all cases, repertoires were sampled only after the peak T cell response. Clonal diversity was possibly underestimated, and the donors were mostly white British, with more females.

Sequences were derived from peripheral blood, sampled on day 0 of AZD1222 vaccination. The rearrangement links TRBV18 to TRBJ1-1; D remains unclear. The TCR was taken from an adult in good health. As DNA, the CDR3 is TGTGCCAGCTCACCTTCCGAGGCAGGTCTGAACACTGAAGCTTTCTTT. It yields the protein CASSPSEAGLNTEAFF.